This passage covers 31 T cell receptor beta chains from one sample sequenced in a study of shared clonotypes between healthy human individuals. TCRdb keeps only in-frame clones here, not all; method: immunoSEQ multiplex PCR. The sample carries 2 million to 2.5 million clones, more than 90% recorded once. Sequencing was carried out using naive CD4+ T cells sorted from blood. Subset reported: CD45RA+ positively selected. Source of these receptors: a man between 18 and 35 years old in good health.

The chain recombines TRBV7-3 with TRBJ1-4; D may be TRBD1 (6 bases). V was pared by 2 bases and J by 2 bases, with 15 bases between. Germline V gene data show CDR1 as SGHTA and CDR2 as FQGTGA. CDR3 length: 17 amino acids. The CDR3 DNA is TGTGCCAGCAGCTTACGACCGGCGGGGGCGACTAATGAAAAACTGTTTTTT. Amino acids: CASSLRPAGATNEKLFF. Full variable domain (remainder filled in from reference TRBV7-3 and TRBJ1-4): GAGVSQTPSNKVTEKGKYVELRCDPISGHTALYWYRQSLGQGPEFLIYFQGTGAADDSGLPNDRFFAVRPEGSVSTLKIQRTERGDSAVYLCASSLRPAGATNEKLFFGSGTQLSVL.

The J gene is TRBJ2-6, the V gene TRBV5-4; 8 bases match TRBD1. V shed 5 bases and J 4 bases; nucleotides not matched to a gene: 5. Germline CDR1 reads SGHNT; CDR2 reads YYREEE (reference sequence). This CDR3 comprises 15 residues. The DNA for the CDR3 is TGTGCCAGCAGTTGGACAGGGTACGGGGCCAACGTCCTGACTTTC. Translation: CASSWTGYGANVLTF.

The rearrangement joins TRBV18 to TRBJ2-1; TRBD1 matches at 7 bases. In germline, CDR1 is KGHSH, CDR2 LQKENI. The CDR3 extends over 17 amino acids. J was trimmed by 1 base and V by 3 bases; bases with no gene match: 9. The CDR3 coding sequence is TGTGCCAGCTCACCCCTGCTAAAGGGGGCGTCCTACAATGAGCAGTTCTTC. Protein product: CASSPLLKGASYNEQFF.

The CDR3 region is CASSIPGTGNTGELFF. CDR3 DNA: TGCGCCAGCAGCATCCCCGGGACAGGGAACACCGGGGAGCTGTTTTTT. The chain employs TRBV5-1 and TRBJ2-2; 8 bases align to TRBD1. V dropped 4 bases and J dropped 1; count of bases not matched to a gene: 6. Germline CDR1 SGHRS, CDR2 YFSETQ. The CDR3 is made up of 16 amino acids.

V gene TRBV6-5 combines with J gene TRBJ2-4; D may be TRBD1 (5 bases). CDR3 length equals 12 residues. The germline V gene encodes CDR1 MNHEY and CDR2 SVGAGI. Deletions cut 7 bases from V and 6 bases from J, with 10 bases between. CDR3 residues: CASTTDPNIQYF. The CDR3 DNA is TGTGCCAGCACGACAGACCCAAACATTCAGTACTTC.

As regards this clone: This sample also contains other DNA sequences that code for the same CDR3. The gene calls are TRBV19 and TRBJ2-1; D possibly matches TRBD1 or TRBD2 (5 bases each). The germline V gene has CDR1 LNHDA and CDR2 SQIVND (reference sequence). CDR3 size: 15 residues. V lost 3 bases and J 2 bases, leaving 11 bases between the germline ends. The CDR3 loop reads CASSIGQGAYNEQFF. Written as DNA, the CDR3 is TGTGCCAGTAGTATCGGCCAGGGAGCCTACAATGAGCAGTTCTTC. Full variable domain (remainder filled in from reference TRBV19 and TRBJ2-1): DGGITQSPKYLFRKEGQNVTLSCEQNLNHDAMYWYRQDPGQGLRLIYYSQIVNDFQKGDIAEGYSVSREKKESFPLTVTSAQKNPTAFYLCASSIGQGAYNEQFFGPGTRLTVL.

The chain links TRBV28 to TRBJ2-7; possibly TRBD1 for D (5 bases). This CDR3 has 15 amino acids. V shed 8 bases and J shed 3 bases, with 20 bases lying between them. Germline lookup yields CDR1 MDHEN and CDR2 SYDVKM. In DNA form, the CDR3 reads TGTGCCAGCGGTGGAAGAAAAAGGGGATTCTACGAGCAGTACTTC. It translates to CASGGRKRGFYEQYF. The whole variable domain, filled in from reference TRBV28 and TRBJ2-7, reads DVKVTQSSRYLVKRTGEKVFLECVQDMDHENMFWYRQDPGLGLRLIYFSYDVKMKEKGDIPEGYSVSREKKERFSLILESASTNQTSMYLCASGGRKRGFYEQYFGPGTRLTVT.

The gene calls are TRBV6-5 and TRBJ1-2; TRBD1 might be the D (6 bases). The CDR3 has 13 amino acids. Germline-derived CDR1 and CDR2 are MNHEY and SVGAGI. V dropped 8 bases and J dropped 6 bases, with 16 bases sitting between them. Here the CDR3 DNA reads TGTGCCAGCCGAGGACGGGGGGCTGATGGCTACACCTTC. Translating gives CASRGRGADGYTF.

This clone was observed a handful of times. The CDR3 loop reads CASSDATGFSAPLHF. In nucleotides, the CDR3 is TGTGCCAGCAGTGACGCGACAGGGTTTAGCGCACCCCTCCACTTT. The rearrangement uses TRBV2 and TRBJ1-6; TRBD1 matches 7 bases. Germline values: CDR1 SNHLY, CDR2 FYNNEI. V lost 3 bases, J lost 11 bases, and 10 bases stayed unmatched. The CDR3 is 15 residues long.

The chain carries TRBV11-2 and TRBJ2-5, with D possibly TRBD2 on 7 matching bases. Per germline, CDR1 SGHAT and CDR2 FQNNGV. V lost 1 base and J lost 3, with 18 bases in between. The CDR3 contains 17 residues. The chain's CDR3 is CASSLGVWEGDEETQYF. CDR3 sequence (DNA): TGTGCCAGCAGCTTAGGAGTTTGGGAGGGGGACGAAGAGACCCAGTACTTC.

This chain links TRBV29-1 with TRBJ1-2; D is possibly TRBD1 (5 bases). V was shortened by 6 bases and J by 8 bases, with 10 bases between the two germline ends. Per the germline V gene, CDR1 is SQVTM and CDR2 is ANQGSEA. This CDR3 is built from 10 residues. CDR3 sequence: CSVAGQGYTF. The CDR3 bases are TGCAGCGTGGCAGGGCAAGGCTACACCTTC.

This chain connects TRBV9 to TRBJ2-7; 14 bases align to TRBD2. From germline, CDR1 is SGDLS and CDR2 YYNGEE. J was trimmed by 2 bases and V by 4 bases; bases with no gene match: 5. The CDR3 runs to 16 residues. This chain's CDR3 is CASSPRLAGGTYEQYF. The CDR3 DNA is TGTGCCAGCAGCCCCCGACTAGCGGGAGGGACCTACGAGCAGTACTTC.

DNA for the CDR3: TGTGCCAGCAGCGCCGGACAGGGAACTAATGAAAAACTGTTTTTT. It specifies CASSAGQGTNEKLFF. The chain uses TRBV7-9 and TRBJ1-4; 8 positions match TRBD1. With V trimmed by 5 bases and J by 1 base, 3 bases remained unmatched. The length of the CDR3 is 15 residues. Germline V gene lookup returns CDR1 SEHNR and CDR2 FQNEAQ (reference sequence).

The chain uses TRBV10-3 and TRBJ1-4, with no clear D. This CDR3 is 14 amino acids long. V was clipped by 10 bases and J by 0 bases, with 12 bases between them. The germline gives CDR1 ENHRY, CDR2 SYGVKD. The CDR3 loop is CATNSGATNEKLFF. Written as DNA, the CDR3 is TGTGCCACCAACTCCGGTGCAACTAATGAAAAACTGTTTTTT.

This clone was observed once. The chain joins TRBV5-1 to TRBJ2-1; 8 nucleotides agree with TRBD2. V gave up 1 base and J gave up 8 bases; unmatched junction bases: 8. This CDR3 region has 15 residues. Germline CDR1 reads SGHRS; CDR2 reads YFSETQ. CDR3: CASSLPSGGPHEQFF. The CDR3, as DNA: TGCGCCAGCAGCTTGCCCTCGGGGGGGCCCCATGAGCAGTTCTTC.

This sequence joins TRBV5-1 and TRBJ2-7; TRBD1 aligns across 8 bases. Germline loops: CDR1 SGHRS, CDR2 YFSETQ. Trimming removed 4 bases from V and 6 bases from J; junction bases left unmatched: 6. The CDR3 contains 13 residues. The CDR3 here is CASSPSGTGEQYF. The CDR3 nucleotides read TGCGCCAGCAGCCCCTCCGGGACAGGCGAGCAGTACTTC.

The chain joins TRBV14 to TRBJ1-6; D perhaps matches TRBD1 (6 bases). CDR3 length equals 16 residues. The germline V gene has CDR1 SGHDN and CDR2 FVKESK. V lost 4 bases, J lost 8 bases, and 18 bases lay in between. In DNA, the CDR3 is TGTGCCAGCAGCCCCAATACAGGGACGAGGGATTCACCCCTCCACTTT. Its translation is CASSPNTGTRDSPLHF.

The chain employs TRBV30 and TRBJ2-5, with D uncertain. This CDR3 has 13 amino acids. Germline CDR1 GTSNPN, CDR2 SVGIG (reference sequence). Trimming shortened V by 2 bases and J by 5 bases, and 12 bases separated the two germline ends. CDR3 DNA: TGTGCCTGGAGTTGGTACCCCGCGGAGACCCAGTACTTC. Translation: CAWSWYPAETQYF.

V is TRBV7-9 and J is TRBJ2-1; the match to TRBD2 covers 8 bases. V lost 3 bases to trimming and J lost 2 bases; unmatched junction nucleotides: 6. The CDR3 extends over 16 amino acids. Germline loops: CDR1 SEHNR, CDR2 FQNEAQ (reference sequence). CDR3 sequence: CASSLLTSATYNEQFF. The CDR3 bases are TGTGCCAGCAGCTTGTTGACTAGCGCTACCTACAATGAGCAGTTCTTC.

The genes are TRBV5-4 and TRBJ2-7, with TRBD2 as a possible D gene (6 bases). The germline V gene encodes CDR1 SGHNT and CDR2 YYREEE (reference sequence). Trimming removed 0 bases from V and 0 bases from J, with 10 bases in between. This CDR3 has 15 residues. The DNA for the CDR3 is TGTGCCAGCAGCTTGGAAAGCGGGTTCTCCTACGAGCAGTACTTC. Its translation: CASSLESGFSYEQYF. Full variable domain (rest looked up from reference TRBV5-4 and TRBJ2-7): ETGVTQSPTHLIKTRGQQVTLRCSSQSGHNTVSWYQQALGQGPQFIFQYYREEENGRGNFPPRFSGLQFPNYSSELNVNALELDDSALYLCASSLESGFSYEQYFGPGTRLTVT.

This clone occurred once. J is TRBJ2-7 and V is TRBV6-6, with D uncertain. The CDR3 has 15 amino acids. From germline, CDR1 is MNHNY and CDR2 SVGAGI (reference sequence). The ends were cut back, 6 bases at V and 6 bases at J, with 21 bases in the middle. The CDR3 region has the DNA TGTGCCAGCAGGTTTGGTCAAGCTTCGTTGGGCGAGCAGTACTTC. Protein: CASRFGQASLGEQYF.

The chain combines TRBV5-1 with TRBJ2-1; D is possibly TRBD2 (6 bases). Between the trimmed V and J ends, which lost 3 bases and 2 bases, there was a span of 9 bases. Germline CDR1 is SGHRS and CDR2 is YFSETQ. This CDR3 is built from 14 residues. CDR3 residues: CASSSGLTYNEQFF. The CDR3 DNA reads TGCGCCAGCAGCTCCGGACTAACCTACAATGAGCAGTTCTTC.

This clone is a singleton in its sample. This chain joins TRBV6-1 and TRBJ2-7; D could derive from TRBD1 or TRBD2 (6 bases each). The CDR3 has 15 amino acids. Germline-derived CDR1 and CDR2 are MNHNS and SASEGT. V dropped 7 bases and J dropped 3 bases, with 19 bases sitting between them. CDR3 region: CASNQWGAGIYEQYF. CDR3 coding DNA: TGTGCCAGCAACCAGTGGGGGGCGGGGATCTACGAGCAGTACTTC.

V and J are TRBV11-2 and TRBJ1-5; 8 bases align to TRBD1. The CDR3 is 17 amino acids. Germline CDR1 reads SGHAT; CDR2 reads FQNNGV. J was trimmed by 2 bases and V by 6 bases; bases with no gene match: 12. CDR3 amino acids: CASSSGGTGGGNQPQHF. The CDR3 DNA reads TGTGCCAGCAGTTCCGGAGGCACAGGGGGAGGCAATCAGCCCCAGCATTTT.

The rearrangement joins TRBV2 to TRBJ2-3, with 8 bases identical to TRBD2. This CDR3 comprises 14 residues. Looked up from germline, CDR1 is SNHLY and CDR2 is FYNNEI. V lost 5 bases and J lost 8; bases outside the gene matches: 9. The CDR3 nucleotides are TGTGCCAGCAGTCGGACTAGCCGAGACGGTACGCAGTATTTT. Its translation is CASSRTSRDGTQYF.

The chain carries TRBV11-1 and TRBJ2-1; a possible D gene is TRBD2 (6 bases). The CDR3 is made up of 15 amino acids. Deletions cut 5 bases from V and 2 bases from J, with 13 bases between. CDR1 is SGHAT and CDR2 is FQDESV in the germline V gene (reference sequence). This CDR3 is CASSPSGRTYNEQFF. The CDR3 bases are TGTGCCAGCAGCCCGTCGGGGAGGACCTACAATGAGCAGTTCTTC.

The chain is built from TRBV5-1 and TRBJ1-1; D might be TRBD1 (5 bases). The germline gives CDR1 SGHRS, CDR2 YFSETQ. The ends were cut back, 0 bases at V and 7 bases at J, with 16 bases in the middle. The CDR3 has 15 amino acids. CDR3 in amino acids: CASSLDGRARDEAFF. The DNA for the CDR3 is TGCGCCAGCAGCTTGGATGGCAGGGCACGAGATGAAGCTTTCTTT.

Of note for this clone: At the DNA level, this CDR3 is encoded by other sequences in the same sample as well. Here the CDR3 reads CASSSSGGAYEQYF. The CDR3 bases are TGTGCCAGCAGCTCTAGCGGGGGGGCCTACGAGCAGTACTTC. The V gene is TRBV7-9, the J gene TRBJ2-7; TRBD2 matches 12 bases. The CDR3 runs 14 residues. Germline V CDR1 and CDR2: SEHNR, FQNEAQ (reference sequence). V shed 4 bases and J 2 bases; nucleotides not matched to a gene: 0.

This clone was observed a handful of times. The J gene is TRBJ1-4, the V gene TRBV25-1; D unresolved. CDR1 MGHDK and CDR2 SYGVNS come from the germline V gene. CDR3 length equals 15 residues. V was clipped by 5 bases and J by 2 bases, with 12 bases between them. The CDR3 DNA is TGTGCCAGCAGTAACCCGGGCGTGACTAATGAAAAACTGTTTTTT. This translates into CASSNPGVTNEKLFF. Full variable domain (missing parts from reference TRBV25-1 and TRBJ1-4): EADIYQTPRYLVIGTGKKITLECSQTMGHDKMYWYQQDPGMELHLIHYSYGVNSTEKGDLSSESTVSRIRTEHFPLTLESARPSHTSQYLCASSNPGVTNEKLFFGSGTQLSVL.

V gene TRBV5-6 combines with J gene TRBJ2-1; perhaps TRBD1 as D (6 bases). The V gene lost 0 bases and the J gene lost 7 bases, with 14 bases spanning the gap. This CDR3 is 15 amino acids long. Germline V gene sequence: CDR1 SGHDT, CDR2 YYEEEE. This CDR3 reads CASSLVSGVVNEQFF. The CDR3 bases are TGTGCCAGCAGCTTGGTGTCAGGGGTTGTGAATGAGCAGTTCTTC.

This clone was found once. The chain carries TRBV28 and TRBJ2-7; D remains unclear. Trimming stripped 5 bases from V and 1 base from J, with 12 bases between. Germline V gives CDR1 MDHEN, CDR2 SYDVKM. The CDR3 length is 14 residues. The CDR3 DNA follows: TGTGCCAGCAGTGCCCCTGGTCCTTCCTACGAGCAGTACTTC. Translating it yields CASSAPGPSYEQYF.